This T cell receptor (beta chain) is drawn from a study of cytotoxic CD8 clonotypes in ibrutinib-treated CLL. As concerns this clone: Its matching antigen is unknown.

Assay: immunoSEQ multiplex PCR; the TCRdb copy retains only in-frame clones and omits some. The sample has tens of thousands of clones, around 74% seen once. General study points: Pretreatment clonality was elevated relative to age-matched healthy donors and paralleled circulating CD8+ T-cell counts.

The CDR3 spans 16 residues. Losses at the gene ends were 3 bases for V and 2 bases for J; bases not matched to a gene: 2. CDR1 and CDR2 (germline): SGHTA, FQGTGA. The TCR comes from a human donor with chronic lymphocytic leukemia. The material was PBMCs, obtained at disease progression, from a patient treated with ibrutinib. This chain joins TRBV7-3 and TRBJ2-1; TRBD2 matches 12 bases. The CDR3 nucleotides are TGTGCCAGCAGCTTGGGACTAGCGGGCCCCTACAATGAGCAGTTCTTC. Protein: CASSLGLAGPYNEQFF.